This TCR beta chain was identified in a study of blood T cell repertoires in COVID-19. The protocol was immunoSEQ multiplex PCR, while the TCRdb copy is restricted to in-frame clones and leaves out a portion. The sample holds about 180,000 clones, more than 75% seen once. There are a few counts of this clone. This CDR3 region has 18 residues. V trimming: 3 bases; J trimming: 4 bases; junction bases outside the gene matches: 13. The germline CDR1 and CDR2 sequences are SEHNR and FQNEAQ (reference sequence). The chain carries TRBV7-9 and TRBJ2-2, with TRBD1 identical over 8 bases. The sequencing sample was made of peripheral blood. The clonotype was recovered from a woman in her 70s with acute or convalescent COVID-19. The CDR3 protein is CASSFSAQDRVVTGELFF. Written as DNA, the CDR3 is TGTGCCAGCAGCTTCAGTGCCCAGGACAGGGTGGTCACCGGGGAGCTGTTTTTT.